Listed below are T cell receptor beta chains from one sample, sequenced in a study of spatial heterogeneity in lung cancer. TCRdb re-derived calls from the 5' RACE reads in MiXCR, one entry per CDR3 protein. This table has under 15,000 distinct CDR3 sequences, about 4.8% appearing once. The sequenced sample was lung tumor tissue, obtained at surgery. These receptor sequences come from a female donor with early-stage non-small cell lung cancer. CDR3s include the opening cysteine and the closing phenylalanine or tryptophan. The D gene is left open where the match is weak. Clone size is stated in some rows and not others, as once, few, many or a class when expanded.

j_call clone_size v_call d_call cdr3_nt cdr3_aa
TRBJ1-2 many TRBV12-3/TRBV12-4 TRBD1 TGTGCCAGCAGTTCACATCAGGGGACAGGCTATGGCTACACCTTC CASSSHQGTGYGYTF
TRBJ2-3 many TRBV28 TRBD2 TGTGCCAGCAGTTTCCTAGCGGGCACAGATACGCAGTATTTT CASSFLAGTDTQYF
TRBJ1-5 many TRBV7-9 TRBD1 TGTGCCAGCAGCTTAGGGGGACAGGGCAATCAGCCCCAGCATTTT CASSLGGQGNQPQHF
TRBJ2-7 many TRBV15 TRBD1 TGTGCCACCAGATACCTTCCACAGGGGTCCTACGAGCAGTACTTC CATRYLPQGSYEQYF
TRBJ1-6 - TRBV27 TRBD1 TGTGCCAGTTCAGACAGGGATCGTTATAATTCACCCCTCCACTTT CASSDRDRYNSPLHF
TRBJ2-3 few TRBV5-1 TRBD2 TGCGCCAGCAGCTTGTTGGGGGGGTCCACAGATACGCAGTATTTT CASSLLGGSTDTQYF
TRBJ2-5 many TRBV15 TRBD1 TGTGCCACCAGCAGGGTCGGGACAGGAGAAACCCAGTACTTC CATSRVGTGETQYF
TRBJ1-1 medium-sized TRBV5-4 - TGTGCCAGCAGCTTGGTTGGGCGGACTGAAGCTTTCTTT CASSLVGRTEAFF
TRBJ2-3 many TRBV7-2 TRBD1 TGTGCCAGCAGCCGGGACAGGGAAGATACGCAGTATTTT CASSRDREDTQYF
TRBJ1-3 many TRBV7-2 TRBD1 TGTGCCAGCAGCTTAGAAGCAGGGGGTGGAAACACCATATATTTT CASSLEAGGGNTIYF
TRBJ2-2 many TRBV5-1 - TGCGCCAGCAGCTTGGACCCAGCGGGGAACACCGGGGAGCTGTTTTTT CASSLDPAGNTGELFF
TRBJ1-1 many TRBV11-1 TRBD1 TGTGCCAGCAGCCGGGACAGGGGATCCGACGCTTTCTTT CASSRDRGSDAFF
TRBJ1-6 many TRBV7-2 - TGTGCCAGCAGCTTAGAATTGCGTTCACCCCTCCACTTT CASSLELRSPLHF
TRBJ1-3 medium-sized TRBV12-3/TRBV12-4 TRBD1 TGTGCCAGCAGTTGGGGACAGGGTCCCAACTCTGGAAACACCATATATTTT CASSWGQGPNSGNTIYF
TRBJ1-2 - TRBV12-3/TRBV12-4 - TGTGCCAGCAGCAATATTCGTCAGGGGGGCTACACCTTC CASSNIRQGGYTF
TRBJ2-3 many TRBV29-1 TRBD1 TGCAGCGCCAGGGGACAGGGGGGGAGTTCTAGCACAGATACGCAGTATTTT CSARGQGGSSSTDTQYF
TRBJ1-6 - TRBV12-3/TRBV12-4 TRBD1 TGTGCCAGTATGGACAGGGTTAATTCACCCCTCCACTTT CASMDRVNSPLHF
TRBJ1-2 many TRBV10-1 - TGCGCCACCTCTAACAGGGTTAAGGGCTACACCTTC CATSNRVKGYTF
TRBJ2-7 many TRBV20-1 TRBD2 TGCAGTGCTAGAGCAGGTAGCGGGGGGTTCGAAGACGAGCAGTACTTC CSARAGSGGFEDEQYF
TRBJ2-1 many TRBV5-1 - TGCGCCAGCAGCTTACAAACGGACAATGAGCAGTTCTTC CASSLQTDNEQFF
TRBJ2-2 many TRBV7-8 TRBD2 TGTGCCAGCAGCTTAGCGTTGCGGGGGGCCGCCACCGGGGAGCTGTTTTTT CASSLALRGAATGELFF
TRBJ1-6 many TRBV7-6 - TGTGCCAGCAGCCGTGTTAGCTCACCCCTCCACTTT CASSRVSSPLHF
TRBJ2-5 many TRBV6-5 - TGTGCCAGCAAAGGCCAGAAAGAGACCCAGTACTTC CASKGQKETQYF
TRBJ1-4 many TRBV30 - TGTGCCTGGAGTGGGGATGTGGCTGAAAAACTGTTTTTT CAWSGDVAEKLFF
TRBJ2-7 many TRBV5-1 TRBD1 TGCGCCAGCAGCTTAACGACAGGGGTCGAGCAGTACTTC CASSLTTGVEQYF
TRBJ1-5 many TRBV9 - TGTGCCAGCAGCGCCGAAGGGGTACAGCCCCAGCATTTT CASSAEGVQPQHF
TRBJ2-2 - TRBV18 TRBD1 TGTGCCAGCTCAGGGACCGGGACAGGGGCCCTTTTGGACACCGGGGAGCTGTTTTTT CASSGTGTGALLDTGELFF
TRBJ2-3 medium-sized TRBV20-1 TRBD1 TGCAGTGCTAGAGATCGGGACAGGGAGGGCACAGATACGCAGTATTTT CSARDRDREGTDTQYF
TRBJ1-1 many TRBV24-1 - TGTGCCACCAGTGGCAGATTGAACACTGAAGCTTTCTTT CATSGRLNTEAFF
TRBJ1-5 many TRBV9 - TGTGCCAGCAGCGTCGAGGGAGGCAATCAGCCCCAGCATTTT CASSVEGGNQPQHF
TRBJ2-7 many TRBV3-1 TRBD1 TGTGCCAGCAGCCACCTCGTTTCACAGGGGCTCGAGCAGTACTTC CASSHLVSQGLEQYF
TRBJ2-5 medium-sized TRBV5-1 TRBD2 TGCGCCAGCAGCTGGGCGACGGATCTAGCGGGGTTTGACCAGTACTTC CASSWATDLAGFDQYF
TRBJ1-6 many TRBV7-2 TRBD1 TGTGCCAGCAGCCCCGGACAGGGCCTGATCCTCCACTTT CASSPGQGLILHF
TRBJ1-1 many TRBV5-1 - TGCGCCAGCAGCCAAATAGTCGACACTGAAGCTTTCTTT CASSQIVDTEAFF